Sequencing of this TCR beta chain was carried out in a study of cytomegalovirus exposure and HLA in healthy donors. The PCR ran on 60 Vbeta and 13 Jbeta primers. Clones were read by immunoSEQ multiplex PCR, and TCRdb kept only the in-frame ones, dropping some. The sample includes some 180,000 clones, roughly four fifths of them seen just once. This clonotype was sampled from a male donor in good health and CMV-seronegative. The sample taken for sequencing was PBMCs.

The CDR3 loop is CASSYSILRGNTIYF. The CDR3 DNA reads TGTGCCAGCAGTTACTCGATCCTGCGAGGAAACACCATATATTTT. The V gene is TRBV6-5, the J gene TRBJ1-3; D remains unclear. This CDR3 contains 15 residues. V was trimmed by 0 bases and J by 4 bases, leaving 10 bases between them. Germline V gene sequence: CDR1 MNHEY, CDR2 SVGAGI.